Listed below are T cell receptor beta chains from one sample, sequenced in a study of T cell repertoires in cytomegalovirus infection. These receptors' antigens are unknown. TCRdb recomputed calls from the reads with MiXCR, one row per CDR3 protein. The table shows approximately 310,000 distinct CDR3 sequences, with 20% to 25% occurring only once. The sample was cultured PBMCs, taken from culture after CMV antigen stimulation. The receptors were sampled from a human donor in good health (CMV status not recorded). Some clones in this sample may be carry-over from other donors' samples. The CDR3 runs from the conserved cysteine through the conserved F or W. The order of the fields is clone size, V gene, CDR3 protein. Not every row has a clone size; where given, it reads once, few, many or a size class.

>-|TRBV4-1
CASSATAPSNRPQHF
>many|TRBV7-2
CASSLNSENYGYTF
>many|TRBV7-8
CASSLDTGDGYTF
>once|TRBV29-1
CSVESRWGTQYF
>once|TRBV12-5
CASGLVLGQGAYSGANVLTF
>few|TRBV4-1
CASSQEGTGGRAQYF
>few|TRBV12-3/TRBV12-4
CASSNRQTDTQYF
>-|TRBV12-3/TRBV12-4
CASSLADRDGVNEQFF
>-|TRBV5-6
CASSQTGLDTEAFF
>-|TRBV15
CATSRAARLAGETQYF
>-|TRBV4-1
CASSQALGGEETQYF
>once|TRBV24-1
CATSDSLYIDNEQFF
>-|TRBV12-3/TRBV12-4
CASSPSGNPSYNEQFF
>-|TRBV5-3
CASSPRPGADTQYF
>-|TRBV6-2/TRBV6-3
CASSLLRTSGGYNEQFF
>few|TRBV7-3
CASSNLLAGGNTGELFF
>-|TRBV6-1
CASTYTGGGEQFF
>-|TRBV3-1
CASSQDPGSTEAFF
>-|TRBV12-5
CASGLADRGQGQPQHF
>few|TRBV14
CASSQVSADTQYF
>-|TRBV5-6
CASSFSDRGRAPLHF
>few|TRBV7-2
CASSLSGMPLSNYGYTF
>-|TRBV19
CASSIDVSGAPGNTIYF
>-|TRBV7-2
CASSLGGERETQYF
>few|TRBV7-9
CASSLGTGVFEQYF
>-|TRBV19
CASSIVATGAYGYTF
>few|TRBV7-8
CASSLGRTSGRRDTQYF
>-|TRBV7-2
CASSYSALKGNTGELFF
>-|TRBV20-1
CSAEPGLAGVYTGELFF